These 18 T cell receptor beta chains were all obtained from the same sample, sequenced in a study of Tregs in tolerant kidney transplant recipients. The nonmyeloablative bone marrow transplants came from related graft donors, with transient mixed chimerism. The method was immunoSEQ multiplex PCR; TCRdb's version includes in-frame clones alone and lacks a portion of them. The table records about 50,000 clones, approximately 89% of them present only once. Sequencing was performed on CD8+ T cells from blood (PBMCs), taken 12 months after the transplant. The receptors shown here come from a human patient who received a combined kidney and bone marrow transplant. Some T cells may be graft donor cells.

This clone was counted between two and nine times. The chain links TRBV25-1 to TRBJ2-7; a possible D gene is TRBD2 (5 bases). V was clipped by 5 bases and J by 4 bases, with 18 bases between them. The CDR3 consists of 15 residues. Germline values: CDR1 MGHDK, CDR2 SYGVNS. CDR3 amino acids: CASSPGIGPNYEQYF. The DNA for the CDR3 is TGTGCCAGCAGTCCCGGGATAGGGCCTAATTACGAGCAGTACTTC.

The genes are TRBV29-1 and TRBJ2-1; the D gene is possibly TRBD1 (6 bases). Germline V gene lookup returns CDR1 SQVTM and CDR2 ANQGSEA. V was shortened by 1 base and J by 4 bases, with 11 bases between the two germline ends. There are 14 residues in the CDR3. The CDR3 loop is CSVEASQGYNEQFF. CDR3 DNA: TGCAGCGTTGAAGCCTCACAGGGTTACAATGAGCAGTTCTTC.

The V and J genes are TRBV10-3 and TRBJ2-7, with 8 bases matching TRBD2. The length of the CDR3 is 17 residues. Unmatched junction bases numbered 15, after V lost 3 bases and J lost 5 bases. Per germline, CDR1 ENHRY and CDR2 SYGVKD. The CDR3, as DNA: TGTGCCATCAGTGATCTCCCTTGGCGGGAGGCCGTAGACGAGCAGTACTTC. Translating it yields CAISDLPWREAVDEQYF.

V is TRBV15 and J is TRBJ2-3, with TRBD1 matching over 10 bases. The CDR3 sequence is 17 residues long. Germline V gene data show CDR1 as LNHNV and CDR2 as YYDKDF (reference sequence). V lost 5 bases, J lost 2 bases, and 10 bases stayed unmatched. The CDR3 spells CATSPRGTGDPTDTQYF. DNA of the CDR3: TGTGCCACCAGCCCCCGGGGGACAGGGGACCCCACAGATACGCAGTATTTT.

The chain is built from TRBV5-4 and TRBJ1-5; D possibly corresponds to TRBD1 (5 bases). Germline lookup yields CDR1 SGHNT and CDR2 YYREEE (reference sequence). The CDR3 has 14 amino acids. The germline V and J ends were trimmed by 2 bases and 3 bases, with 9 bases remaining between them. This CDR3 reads CASSFRVNNQPQHF. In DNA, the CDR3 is TGTGCCAGCAGCTTCAGGGTGAACAATCAGCCCCAGCATTTT.

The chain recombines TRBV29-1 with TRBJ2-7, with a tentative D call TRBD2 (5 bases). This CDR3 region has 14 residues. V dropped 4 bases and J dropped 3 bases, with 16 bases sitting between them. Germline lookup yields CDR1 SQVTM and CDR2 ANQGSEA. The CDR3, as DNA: TGCAGCGTTGTCGGGGATCTATCGGTCTACGAGCAGTACTTC. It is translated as CSVVGDLSVYEQYF.

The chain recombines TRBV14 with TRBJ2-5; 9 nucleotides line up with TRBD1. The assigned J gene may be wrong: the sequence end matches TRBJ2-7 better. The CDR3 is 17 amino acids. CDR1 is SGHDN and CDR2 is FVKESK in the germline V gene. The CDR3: CASSLRQGEGSDNEQYF. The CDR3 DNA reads TGTGCCAGCAGCCTCCGACAGGGGGAAGGTTCTGACAACGAGCAGTACTTC.

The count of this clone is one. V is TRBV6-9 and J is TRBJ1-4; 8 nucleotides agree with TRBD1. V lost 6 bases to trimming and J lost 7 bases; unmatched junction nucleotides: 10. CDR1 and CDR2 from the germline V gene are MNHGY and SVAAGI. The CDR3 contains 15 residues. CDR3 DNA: TGTGCCAGCAGCCTTCGACAGGGGTGGGCTGAAAAACTGTTTTTT. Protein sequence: CASSLRQGWAEKLFF.

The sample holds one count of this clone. In DNA, the CDR3 is TGTGCCAGCAGCCTCACAGGGGCCTCCTACGAGCAGTACTTC. It specifies CASSLTGASYEQYF. V is TRBV7-6 and J is TRBJ2-7; 7 bases fit TRBD1. The CDR3 runs 14 residues. The V gene end was trimmed by 5 bases and the J gene end by 0 bases; junction bases not matched to a gene: 4. Germline V gene data show CDR1 as SGHVS and CDR2 as FNYEAQ.

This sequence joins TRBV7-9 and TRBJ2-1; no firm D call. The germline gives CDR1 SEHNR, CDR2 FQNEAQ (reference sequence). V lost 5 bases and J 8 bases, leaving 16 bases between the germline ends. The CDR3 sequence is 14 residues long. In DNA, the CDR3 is TGTGCCAGCAGCCACCCTCAATTTAGCTATGAGCAGTTCTTC. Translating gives CASSHPQFSYEQFF.

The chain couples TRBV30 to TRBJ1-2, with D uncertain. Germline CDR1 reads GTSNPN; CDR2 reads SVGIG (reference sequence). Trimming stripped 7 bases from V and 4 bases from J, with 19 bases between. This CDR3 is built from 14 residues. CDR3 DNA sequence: TGTGCCTACCTACCCCTCGCCCCCTTCTATGGCTACACCTTC. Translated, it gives CAYLPLAPFYGYTF.

The CDR3 protein is CASSQDTGGRQPQHF. CDR3 nucleotides: TGCGCCAGCAGCCAAGATACAGGGGGCCGTCAGCCCCAGCATTTT. This chain links TRBV4-3 with TRBJ1-5; 9 positions match TRBD1. Looked up from germline, CDR1 is LGHNA and CDR2 is YSLEER. The CDR3 loop spans 15 amino acids. V trimming: 0 bases; J trimming: 6 bases; junction bases outside the gene matches: 3.

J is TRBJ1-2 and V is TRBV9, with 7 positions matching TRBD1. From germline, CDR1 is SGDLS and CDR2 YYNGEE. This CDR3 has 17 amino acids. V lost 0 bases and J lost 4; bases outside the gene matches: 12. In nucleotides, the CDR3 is TGTGCCAGCAGCGTAGCTAGGTGGGGCCGACAGGGCTATGGCTACACCTTC. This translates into CASSVARWGRQGYGYTF. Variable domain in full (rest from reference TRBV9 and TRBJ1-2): DSGVTQTPKHLITATGQRVTLRCSPRSGDLSVYWYQQSLDQGLQFLIQYYNGEERAKGNILERFSAQQFPDLHSELNLSSLELGDSALYFCASSVARWGRQGYGYTFGSGTRLTVV.

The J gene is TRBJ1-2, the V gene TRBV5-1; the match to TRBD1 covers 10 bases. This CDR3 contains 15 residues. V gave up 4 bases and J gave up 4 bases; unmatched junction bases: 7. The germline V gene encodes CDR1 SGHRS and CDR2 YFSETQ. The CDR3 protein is CASSVDRGLIYGYTF. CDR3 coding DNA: TGCGCCAGCAGCGTCGACAGGGGGCTGATCTATGGCTACACCTTC.

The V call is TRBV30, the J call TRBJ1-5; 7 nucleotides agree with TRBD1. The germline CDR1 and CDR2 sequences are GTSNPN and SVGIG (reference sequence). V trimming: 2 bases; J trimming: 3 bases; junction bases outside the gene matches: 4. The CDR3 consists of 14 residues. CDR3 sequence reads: CAWSLTGYNQPQHF. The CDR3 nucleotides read TGTGCCTGGAGTTTGACAGGGTACAATCAGCCCCAGCATTTT.

CDR3 sequence: CATWGGNTEAFF. In nucleotides, the CDR3 is TGTGCCACTTGGGGAGGGAACACTGAAGCTTTCTTT. The chain joins TRBV18 to TRBJ1-1; D remains ambiguous. The CDR3 runs 12 residues. The V gene lost 10 bases and the J gene lost 1 base, with 10 bases spanning the gap. CDR1 is KGHSH, CDR2 LQKENI, per germline.

In DNA, the CDR3 is TGTGCCAGCAGCTTAGGAGTTGGCTACACCTTC. This encodes CASSLGVGYTF. The rearrangement uses TRBV5-5 and TRBJ1-2, with D hard to call. The CDR3 runs to 11 residues. V was shortened by 2 bases and J by 7 bases, with 6 bases between the two germline ends. From germline, CDR1 is SGHKS and CDR2 YYEKEE (reference sequence).

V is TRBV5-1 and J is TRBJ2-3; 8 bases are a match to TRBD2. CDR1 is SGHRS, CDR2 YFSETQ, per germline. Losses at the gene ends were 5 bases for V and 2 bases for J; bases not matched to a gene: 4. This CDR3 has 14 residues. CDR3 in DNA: TGCGCCAGCAGTAACGGGGGGGACACAGATACGCAGTATTTT. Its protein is CASSNGGDTDTQYF.